A selection of T cell receptor beta chains follows, all from one sample in a study of T-cell memory formation after mild COVID-19. Each CDR3 protein gets one entry after TCRdb re-called the 5' RACE reads with MiXCR. Of hundreds of thousands of distinct CDR3 sequences in the sample, under 8.5% were seen once. Sequencing was done on a sample of PBMCs or a T cell subset sorted from them (not recorded which). The receptors were gathered from a man aged 18 to 30 who had mild COVID-19 (a few samples of this study predate the infection). Cell type and time point are not known. Both conserved end residues are part of each CDR3. Each record gives: D gene, J gene, V gene, clone size, CDR3 protein, CDR3 DNA. D genes are given only for firm matches. Size tells how often a clone was seen (once, few, many) or the class of an expanded clone, and some rows leave it out.

>-|TRBJ1-1|TRBV5-1|many
CASSLGVGNTEAFF
TGCGCCAGCAGCCTAGGGGTAGGGAACACTGAAGCTTTCTTT
>-|TRBJ2-5|TRBV27|few
CASSLSPATAQYF
TGTGCCAGCAGTTTGAGCCCGGCTACGGCCCAGTACTTC
>TRBD1|TRBJ2-7|TRBV6-2/TRBV6-3|many
CASSPGDRGYEQYF
TGTGCCAGCAGCCCCGGCGACAGGGGTTACGAGCAGTACTTC
>-|TRBJ1-1|TRBV4-2|few
CASRGAGTPEAFF
TGTGCCAGCCGGGGAGCCGGGACCCCTGAAGCTTTCTTT
>-|TRBJ2-1|TRBV4-3|few
CASSQVEGRDEQFF
TGCGCCAGCAGCCAAGTTGAGGGAAGGGATGAGCAGTTCTTC
>-|TRBJ2-3|TRBV12-3/TRBV12-4|many
CASSLRAPDTQYF
TGTGCCAGCAGTTTGAGGGCACCAGATACGCAGTATTTT
>-|TRBJ1-3|TRBV6-1|few
CASSARDGSSGNTIYF
TGTGCCAGCAGTGCCCGCGACGGGAGCTCTGGAAACACCATATATTTT
>-|TRBJ2-1|TRBV20-1|few
CSARGTLAGEQFF
TGCAGTGCTAGAGGGACTCTTGCTGGAGAGCAGTTCTTC
>TRBD2|TRBJ2-3|TRBV20-1|few
CSARPSGGNTDTQYF
TGCAGTGCTAGACCTAGCGGGGGGAACACAGATACGCAGTATTTT
>-|TRBJ2-1|TRBV6-5|-
CASSPSWARGYNEQFF
TGTGCCAGCAGTCCCTCTTGGGCAAGGGGCTACAATGAGCAGTTCTTC
>TRBD1|TRBJ2-5|TRBV18|few
CASLIGTGGSETQYF
TGTGCCAGCTTAATCGGGACAGGGGGCAGCGAGACCCAGTACTTC
>TRBD1|TRBJ2-5|TRBV7-9|-
CASSLLAGGAETQYF
TGTGCCAGCAGCTTATTGGCAGGGGGCGCGGAGACCCAGTACTTC
>-|TRBJ2-5|TRBV4-1|few
CASSSVWETQYF
TGCGCCAGCAGCTCCGTTTGGGAGACCCAGTACTTC
>-|TRBJ2-3|TRBV5-5|few
CASSPRELTDTQYF
TGTGCCAGCAGCCCGAGGGAACTCACAGATACGCAGTATTTT
>TRBD1|TRBJ2-2|TRBV7-2|-
CASSQTGTVGFGELFF
TGTGCCAGCAGCCAAACCGGGACAGTGGGATTCGGGGAGCTGTTTTTT
>-|TRBJ2-2|TRBV20-1|many
CSAASGRTGELFF
TGCAGTGCTGCAAGCGGCCGCACCGGGGAGCTGTTTTTT
>TRBD1|TRBJ2-7|TRBV29-1|-
CSVDRREQYF
TGCAGCGTGGACAGGCGCGAGCAGTACTTC
>TRBD1|TRBJ2-5|TRBV5-1|many
CASSSPQGERKTQYF
TGCGCCAGCAGCTCACCACAGGGGGAGAGGAAGACCCAGTACTTC
>-|TRBJ2-1|TRBV7-9|few
CASSARQDDRFTMRSVQFF
TGTGCCAGCAGCGCCCGACAGGACGACCGTTTTACAATGAGGTCGGTGCAGTTCTTC
>-|TRBJ2-2|TRBV19|many
CASRRQANTGELFF
TGTGCCAGTCGCCGACAGGCGAACACCGGGGAGCTGTTTTTT
>-|TRBJ1-2|TRBV6-5|-
CASTASLGYYGYTF
TGTGCCAGCACGGCCTCGTTGGGTTACTATGGCTACACCTTC
>-|TRBJ1-5|TRBV9|few
CASSVGTALNQPQHF
TGTGCCAGCAGCGTAGGGACAGCACTCAATCAGCCCCAGCATTTT
>-|TRBJ2-7|TRBV2|-
CASSVMGWDEQYF
TGTGCCAGCAGTGTCATGGGGTGGGACGAGCAGTACTTC
>TRBD1|TRBJ2-5|TRBV6-1|few
CASERQGRIETQYF
TGTGCCAGCGAGAGACAGGGGCGAATTGAGACCCAGTACTTC